The 27 T cell receptor beta chains in this list originate from one sample, sequenced in a study of OX40 agonist ivuxolimab in advanced cancers. Assay: immunoSEQ multiplex PCR; the TCRdb copy retains only in-frame clones and omits some. The table shows 45,000 to 55,000 clones, with approximately 84% occurring only once. The specimen was CD4+ or CD8+ T cells sorted from blood, collected in a trial of the OX40 agonist ivuxolimab. These receptors originate from an adult with an advanced solid tumor such as melanoma, head and neck, liver or kidney cancer.

This chain links TRBV5-6 with TRBJ1-2; D is unclear. The length of the CDR3 is 15 residues. V shed 4 bases and J shed 0 bases, with 13 bases lying between them. Germline CDR1 is SGHDT and CDR2 is YYEEEE. CDR3 nucleotides: TGTGCCAGCAGCCTTAAGACGGGAGCTAACTATGGCTACACCTTC. It translates to CASSLKTGANYGYTF.

The chain is built from TRBV15 and TRBJ2-1, with no clear D. Germline CDR1 reads LNHNV; CDR2 reads YYDKDF (reference sequence). V was trimmed by 0 bases and J by 2 bases, leaving 11 bases between them. This CDR3 contains 16 residues. The CDR3 spells CATSRDLLEAYNEQFF. The DNA of the CDR3 is TGTGCCACCAGCAGAGATCTCCTAGAGGCCTACAATGAGCAGTTCTTC.

The chain joins TRBV21-1 to TRBJ2-3; TRBD2 reflects the table's D call only, with no check against the DNA. TRBV21-1 is shown as a pseudogene. The CDR3 has 20 amino acids. The CDR3 protein is CASSKPGLAGATPNTDTQYF. Written as DNA, the CDR3 is TGTGCCAGCAGCAAACCGGGACTAGCGGGAGCAACCCCTAACACAGATACGCAGTATTTT.

The CDR3 DNA is TGTGCCATCAGTGGATCAGGGGGCGGGTCGGAGCAGTACTTC. This encodes CAISGSGGGSEQYF. The chain recombines TRBV10-3 with TRBJ2-7; 8 bases fit TRBD1. The germline CDR1 and CDR2 sequences are ENHRY and SYGVKD. The CDR3 runs 14 residues. The junction had 9 bases not matched to a gene; V was cut back by 4 bases and J by 7 bases.

The chain recombines TRBV6-5 with TRBJ2-7, with a tentative D call TRBD2 (6 bases). Germline V lookup: CDR1 MNHEY, CDR2 SVGAGI. The CDR3 length is 14 residues. V lost 2 bases to trimming and J lost 6 bases, with 14 bases between them. The CDR3 loop is CASSYGRDPLEQYF. CDR3 DNA sequence: TGTGCCAGCAGTTACGGGCGGGACCCCCTCGAGCAGTACTTC.

The rearrangement uses TRBV5-6 and TRBJ1-1, with D hard to call. The CDR3 totals 12 residues. Germline CDR1 reads SGHDT; CDR2 reads YYEEEE. V was cut by 3 bases and J by 12 bases, with 15 bases left in between. The CDR3 is CASSSIGRSPFF. The DNA for the CDR3 is TGTGCCAGCAGCTCGATCGGCCGGAGCCCTTTCTTT.

The CDR3 here is CASSLANREQYF. The CDR3 coding sequence is TGTGCCAGCAGCTTAGCGAATCGGGAGCAGTACTTC. The chain links TRBV7-2 to TRBJ2-7; D is unclear. Trimming removed 0 bases at V and 7 bases at J, with 7 bases between. This CDR3 contains 12 residues. CDR1 and CDR2 from the germline V gene are SGHTA and FQGNSA.

The chain is built from TRBV11-3 and TRBJ1-2; D is unclear. CDR1 SGHNT and CDR2 YENEEA come from the germline V gene. This CDR3 has 15 residues. Trimming removed 8 bases at V and 0 bases at J, with 16 bases between. The CDR3 DNA follows: TGTGCCAGCCGTAAACGGGAACCCTCTAACTATGGCTACACCTTC. Encoded protein: CASRKREPSNYGYTF.

The V gene is TRBV18, the J gene TRBJ2-7, with 8 bases aligning to TRBD2. The J segment lost 0 bases and the V segment lost 3 bases, leaving 4 bases of the junction unmatched. Germline-derived CDR1 and CDR2 are KGHSH and LQKENI. This CDR3 is 15 amino acids long. The CDR3 DNA sequence: TGTGCCAGCTCACCGCCCAGCGGGAGCTCCTACGAGCAGTACTTC. This encodes CASSPPSGSSYEQYF.

CDR3 DNA sequence: TGTGCCAGCAGTTTACAGGGGGGACGCACAGATACGCAGTATTTT. It is translated as CASSLQGGRTDTQYF. The gene calls are TRBV27 and TRBJ2-3; TRBD1 is a possible D gene (7 bases). V was trimmed by 2 bases and J by 1 base, leaving 10 bases between them. Germline V gene lookup returns CDR1 MNHEY and CDR2 SMNVEV (reference sequence). The CDR3 sequence is 15 residues long.

The chain links TRBV18 to TRBJ1-2; 8 bases match TRBD1. Unmatched junction bases numbered 9, after V lost 2 bases and J lost 4 bases. CDR3 length: 16 residues. In germline, CDR1 is KGHSH, CDR2 LQKENI. The CDR3: CASSPVSTGESYGYTF. The CDR3 coding sequence is TGTGCCAGCTCACCAGTTTCGACAGGGGAGTCCTATGGCTACACCTTC.

V usage is TRBV30 and J usage is TRBJ1-5; no definite D call. With 1 base removed from V and 3 bases from J, the gap between germline ends came to 13 bases. Germline loops: CDR1 GTSNPN, CDR2 SVGIG (reference sequence). The CDR3 runs 15 residues. The CDR3 DNA sequence: TGTGCCTGGAGTGCGAAGGGCTTATACAATCAGCCCCAGCATTTT. This sequence encodes CAWSAKGLYNQPQHF. Supplemented by reference TRBV30 and TRBJ1-5, the full variable domain reads SQTIHQWPATLVQPVGSPLSLECTVEGTSNPNLYWYRQAAGRGLQLLFYSVGIGQISSEVPQNLSASRPQDRQFILSSKKLLLSDSGFYLCAWSAKGLYNQPQHFGDGTRLSIL.

The chain employs TRBV6-1 and TRBJ2-1; 7 positions agree with TRBD1. The germline gives CDR1 MNHNS, CDR2 SASEGT. This CDR3 spans 15 amino acids. Unmatched junction bases numbered 6, after V lost 0 bases and J lost 7 bases. CDR3 sequence: CASSEAEGARNEQFF. The CDR3 nucleotides are TGTGCCAGCAGTGAAGCAGAGGGGGCGAGGAATGAGCAGTTCTTC.

The rearrangement joins TRBV30 to TRBJ1-1; TRBD1 is a possible D gene (5 bases). CDR3 length equals 14 residues. Looked up from germline, CDR1 is GTSNPN and CDR2 is SVGIG (reference sequence). V was cut by 0 bases and J by 10 bases, with 18 bases left in between. The chain's CDR3 is CAWSVQVPSEPAFF. In nucleotides, the CDR3 is TGTGCCTGGAGTGTACAGGTCCCTTCCGAGCCAGCTTTCTTT.

A few counts support this clone. The chain employs TRBV6-6 and TRBJ1-6; the D gene is possibly TRBD1 (6 bases). Germline V gene lookup returns CDR1 MNHNY and CDR2 SVGAGI (reference sequence). V lost 2 bases and J lost 0, with 8 bases in between. The CDR3 is 16 residues long. CDR3 sequence: CASSYQGSSYNSPLHF. The CDR3 nucleotides are TGTGCCAGCAGTTACCAGGGGAGCTCCTATAATTCACCCCTCCACTTT.

This clone appeared a single time. The CDR3 spells CASSEGEYNEQFF. DNA of the CDR3: TGTGCCAGCAGTGAAGGAGAATACAATGAGCAGTTCTTC. The chain joins TRBV6-4 to TRBJ2-1, with D uncertain. Germline-derived CDR1 and CDR2 are MRHNA and SNTAGT. The CDR3 has 13 amino acids. The V end was cut by 3 bases, the J end by 4 bases, with 7 bases between.

This chain joins TRBV5-1 and TRBJ2-7; TRBD1 agrees at 7 bases. With V trimmed by 5 bases and J by 4 bases, 12 bases remained unmatched. Looked up from germline, CDR1 is SGHRS and CDR2 is YFSETQ. This CDR3 is 15 amino acids long. The CDR3 coding sequence is TGCGCCAGCAGACCCTGGACAGGAGGAGGTTACGAGCAGTACTTC. Protein sequence: CASRPWTGGGYEQYF.

This chain uses TRBV7-2 with TRBJ2-3; D perhaps matches TRBD2 (6 bases). The CDR3 has 16 amino acids. The V end lost 1 base, the J end lost 2 bases, and 13 bases lay between the germline ends. Germline CDR1 SGHTA, CDR2 FQGNSA. CDR3 residues: CASSLGAGSYTDTQYF. The CDR3 DNA reads as TGTGCCAGCAGCTTAGGGGCGGGGTCATACACAGATACGCAGTATTTT.

The chain couples TRBV4-2 to TRBJ2-5, with TRBD2 matching 11 bases. Germline-derived CDR1 and CDR2 are LGHNA and YNFKEQ. Trimming took 0 bases from V and 5 from J; bases not matched to a gene: 14. This CDR3 region has 19 residues. In nucleotides, the CDR3 is TGTGCCAGCAGCCAAGATAAGGTCAATAGCGGGAGGGCCTGGGAGACCCAGTACTTC. This encodes CASSQDKVNSGRAWETQYF.

The V call is TRBV7-2, the J call TRBJ1-2; TRBD1 agrees at 10 bases. Unmatched junction bases numbered 7, after V lost 5 bases and J lost 7 bases. The CDR3 has 14 residues. The germline CDR1 and CDR2 sequences are SGHTA and FQGNSA. CDR3 loop: CASSTRQGASGYTF. CDR3 coding DNA: TGTGCCAGCAGCACCCGACAGGGGGCGTCTGGCTACACCTTC. The entire variable domain, with the rest obtained from reference TRBV7-2 and TRBJ1-2, is as follows: GAGVSQSPSNKVTEKGKDVELRCDPISGHTALYWYRQSLGQGLEFLIYFQGNSAPDKSGLPSDRFSAERTGGSVSTLTIQRTQQEDSAVYLCASSTRQGASGYTFGSGTRLTVV.

The V gene is TRBV9, the J gene TRBJ1-1; TRBD1 agrees at 9 bases. V lost 3 bases, J lost 10 bases, and 7 bases stayed unmatched. The CDR3 extends over 13 amino acids. CDR1 is SGDLS and CDR2 is YYNGEE in the germline V gene. The chain's CDR3 is CASSESGTGIAFF. CDR3 DNA: TGTGCCAGCAGCGAGTCCGGGACAGGGATAGCTTTCTTT.

V gene TRBV5-6 combines with J gene TRBJ2-3; D possibly corresponds to TRBD2 (6 bases). The CDR3 covers 13 residues. Trimming removed 4 bases at V and 5 bases at J, with 11 bases between. Germline CDR1 and CDR2: SGHDT and YYEEEE. CDR3 in amino acids: CASSTPGRDTQYF. As DNA, the CDR3 is TGTGCCAGCAGCACCCCCGGGAGAGATACGCAGTATTTT.

The chain links TRBV7-2 to TRBJ2-5; D remains ambiguous. Germline CDR1 SGHTA, CDR2 FQGNSA. This CDR3 has 13 amino acids. Trimming took 3 bases from V and 5 from J, leaving 10 bases between them. The CDR3 nucleotides read TGTGCCAGCAGCTTCTCCTGGGGTGAGACCCAGTACTTC. This encodes CASSFSWGETQYF.

This CDR3 is CSVELAGDEQYF. The CDR3 nucleotides are TGCAGCGTTGAACTAGCGGGAGACGAGCAGTACTTC. The chain couples TRBV29-1 to TRBJ2-7; 10 positions agree with TRBD2. CDR3 size: 12 residues. V gave up 2 bases and J gave up 5 bases; unmatched junction bases: 0. CDR1 and CDR2 from the germline V gene are SQVTM and ANQGSEA.

This clone was seen more than once but under ten times. The chain employs TRBV30 and TRBJ1-5; D is perhaps TRBD1 (5 bases). The CDR3 contains 15 residues. Trimming left V 5 bases short and J 2 bases short, with 16 bases between. Germline lookup yields CDR1 GTSNPN and CDR2 SVGIG (reference sequence). CDR3: CAWAPLGGGNQPQHF. CDR3 sequence (DNA): TGTGCCTGGGCCCCCCTGGGGGGAGGCAATCAGCCCCAGCATTTT.

V is TRBV15 and J is TRBJ2-3; no clear D gene. Trimming stripped 1 base from V and 0 bases from J, with 11 bases between. Germline-derived CDR1 and CDR2 are LNHNV and YYDKDF (reference sequence). The length of the CDR3 is 16 residues. The CDR3 DNA follows: TGTGCCACCAGCAGAGTTACGGGCCTTAGCACAGATACGCAGTATTTT. Translating gives CATSRVTGLSTDTQYF. The entire variable domain, with the rest obtained from reference TRBV15 and TRBJ2-3, is as follows: DAMVIQNPRYQVTQFGKPVTLSCSQTLNHNVMYWYQQKSSQAPKLLFHYYDKDFNNEADTPDNFQSRRPNTSFCFLDIRSPGLGDTAMYLCATSRVTGLSTDTQYFGPGTRLTVL.

J is TRBJ1-4 and V is TRBV4-1; D is unclear. The CDR3 consists of 13 residues. V shed 5 bases and J shed 8 bases, with 12 bases lying between them. CDR1 and CDR2 from the germline V gene are MGHRA and YSYEKL. DNA for the CDR3: TGCGCCAGCAGCTTACTATCGGGGGAAAAACTGTTTTTT. Its protein is CASSLLSGEKLFF.